The next 21 T cell receptor beta chains were all read from a single sample in a study of blood T cell repertoires in COVID-19. Clones were sequenced by immunoSEQ multiplex PCR, and TCRdb holds only the in-frame ones, with some missing. The sample holds some 330,000 clones, 85% to 90% seen once. Sequenced: PBMCs or T cells enriched from blood (not recorded which). These receptors were obtained from a man aged 25-45 years who had recovered from COVID-19.

The V call is TRBV11-2, the J call TRBJ2-3, with 10 bases identical to TRBD2. The V segment lost 3 bases and the J segment 0 bases; nucleotides outside the gene matches: 3. Germline V gene data show CDR1 as SGHAT and CDR2 as FQNNGV. The CDR3 has 16 amino acids. The CDR3 here is CASSLGLATSTDTQYF. Written as DNA, the CDR3 is TGTGCCAGCAGCTTGGGACTAGCGACTAGCACAGATACGCAGTATTTT.

This clone was recorded once. This chain links TRBV30 with TRBJ2-7, with D tentatively TRBD2 (6 bases). V was shortened by 1 base and J by 5 bases, with 18 bases between the two germline ends. Germline-derived CDR1 and CDR2 are GTSNPN and SVGIG (reference sequence). This CDR3 region has 15 residues. CDR3 DNA sequence: TGTGCCTGGAGTGAGGGACTCCCGGGGGTCGACGAGCAGTACTTC. Translated, it gives CAWSEGLPGVDEQYF.

There are many counts of this clone. This chain links TRBV5-6 with TRBJ2-2; TRBD1 matches 9 bases. Trimming removed 4 bases from V and 4 bases from J; junction bases left unmatched: 11. This CDR3 is built from 17 residues. CDR1 is SGHDT, CDR2 YYEEEE, per germline. The CDR3 region has the DNA TGTGCCAGCAGCAGGGAACAGGGGGCAGGGGGCACCGGGGAGCTGTTTTTT. Its translation: CASSREQGAGGTGELFF.

This sequence joins TRBV7-2 and TRBJ2-3; D is undetermined. The CDR3 length is 15 residues. Germline assignment: CDR1 SGHTA and CDR2 FQGNSA. Trimming shortened V by 4 bases and J by 4 bases, and 15 bases separated the two germline ends. CDR3 DNA sequence: TGTGCCAGCAGCTCAAGTCTTTTAGAATCAGATACGCAGTATTTT. Translating gives CASSSSLLESDTQYF.

The gene calls are TRBV10-1 and TRBJ1-1; D gene uncertain. In germline, CDR1 is WNHNN, CDR2 SYGVQD (reference sequence). This CDR3 contains 14 residues. V dropped 3 bases and J dropped 0 bases, with 8 bases sitting between them. CDR3 sequence: CASSDEPMNTEAFF. The CDR3, as DNA: TGCGCCAGCAGTGATGAGCCTATGAACACTGAAGCTTTCTTT.

A few counts support this clone. The chain is built from TRBV7-2 and TRBJ1-3, with a possible D match to TRBD1 (5 bases). This CDR3 region has 16 residues. V lost 0 bases, J lost 0 bases, and 9 bases lay in between. CDR1 and CDR2 from the germline V gene are SGHTA and FQGNSA. The CDR3 DNA reads as TGTGCCAGCAGCTTAGCTACAGGCCTCTCTGGAAACACCATATATTTT. Protein product: CASSLATGLSGNTIYF.

The chain couples TRBV3-1 (or the pseudogene TRBV3-2) to TRBJ2-5; D may be TRBD2 (5 bases). The CDR3 has 14 amino acids. Per the germline V gene, CDR1 is LGHDT and CDR2 is YNNKEL (reference sequence). V lost 3 bases to trimming and J lost 1 base, with 9 bases between them. CDR3 nucleotide sequence: TGTGCCAGCAGCCAGGCGAGGGCCCAAGAGACCCAGTACTTC. Encoded protein: CASSQARAQETQYF.

The chain links TRBV3-1 (or the pseudogene TRBV3-2) to TRBJ2-7, with 7 bases identical to TRBD2. The CDR3 has 15 amino acids. Germline lookup yields CDR1 LGHDT and CDR2 YNNKEL (reference sequence). V lost 4 bases and J lost 4; bases outside the gene matches: 10. The DNA for the CDR3 is TGTGCCAGCAGCCCTTATTCAGGGACTACTTACGAGCAGTACTTC. Its protein product is CASSPYSGTTYEQYF.

This clone is a singleton in its sample. The rearrangement uses TRBV3-1 (or the pseudogene TRBV3-2) and TRBJ2-7; 8 nucleotides line up with TRBD2. There are 14 residues in the CDR3. Germline loops: CDR1 LGHDT, CDR2 YNNKEL (reference sequence). The ends lost 4 bases at V and 0 bases at J; junction bases unmatched: 2. CDR3 bases: TGTGCCAGCAGCCTAAGCGGGGGCTCCTACGAGCAGTACTTC. This sequence encodes CASSLSGGSYEQYF.

This sequence joins TRBV4-1 and TRBJ2-7, with TRBD1 as a possible D gene (6 bases). The CDR3 consists of 15 residues. Germline assignment: CDR1 MGHRA and CDR2 YSYEKL. Trimming pared 1 base from V and 0 bases from J, leaving 10 bases between. CDR3 sequence: CASSQGTGFSYEQYF. CDR3 sequence (DNA): TGCGCCAGCAGCCAAGGCACAGGGTTCTCCTACGAGCAGTACTTC.

In DNA, the CDR3 is TGTGCCAGCAGCGGAGTATCCTACAATGAGCAGTTCTTC. This sequence encodes CASSGVSYNEQFF. The chain uses TRBV5-4 and TRBJ2-1; no reliable D call. Per germline, CDR1 SGHNT and CDR2 YYREEE (reference sequence). CDR3 length equals 13 residues. V lost 4 bases and J 1 base, leaving 6 bases between the germline ends.

V usage is TRBV27 and J usage is TRBJ1-6; D uncertain. This CDR3 comprises 13 residues. Germline V lookup: CDR1 MNHEY, CDR2 SMNVEV (reference sequence). V shed 2 bases and J shed 6 bases, with 5 bases lying between them. The CDR3 loop is CASSLMSNSPLHF. The CDR3 region has the DNA TGTGCCAGCAGTTTAATGAGTAATTCACCCCTCCACTTT.

This clone has a handful of counts. CDR3 nucleotides: TGTGCCAGCAGTTGGCTCGAGGATGAAAAACTGTTTTTT. This encodes CASSWLEDEKLFF. The V call is TRBV2, the J call TRBJ1-4; D is ambiguous. Germline CDR1 is SNHLY and CDR2 is FYNNEI. The germline V and J ends were trimmed by 5 bases and 6 bases, with 10 bases remaining between them. CDR3 length: 13 residues.

The chain links TRBV18 to TRBJ2-6; 12 bases agree with TRBD1. This CDR3 comprises 23 residues. Germline CDR1 KGHSH, CDR2 LQKENI. The V gene end was trimmed by 0 bases and the J gene end by 0 bases; junction bases not matched to a gene: 15. CDR3 in amino acids: CASSPPGRGQGAIYNSGANVLTF. The CDR3 bases are TGTGCCAGCTCACCACCCGGTCGGGGACAGGGGGCTATATATAACTCTGGGGCCAACGTCCTGACTTTC. The full variable domain, rest sourced from reference TRBV18 and TRBJ2-6, is NAGVMQNPRHLVRRRGQEARLRCSPMKGHSHVYWYRQLPEEGLKFMVYLQKENIIDESGMPKERFSAEFPKEGPSILRIQQVVRGDSAAYFCASSPPGRGQGAIYNSGANVLTFGAGSRLTVL.

This chain links TRBV7-6 with TRBJ1-3; a weak D match, TRBD1 (5 bases). The CDR3 runs 16 residues. V was pared by 1 base and J by 0 bases, with 10 bases between. The germline CDR1 and CDR2 sequences are SGHVS and FNYEAQ. CDR3 in amino acids: CASSLGIDSSGNTIYF. In DNA form, the CDR3 reads TGTGCCAGCAGCTTAGGGATTGACAGCTCTGGAAACACCATATATTTT.

This chain uses TRBV15 with TRBJ1-6; unclear D gene. This CDR3 comprises 13 residues. Germline V gene sequence: CDR1 LNHNV, CDR2 YYDKDF (reference sequence). V dropped 6 bases and J dropped 6 bases, with 9 bases sitting between them. CDR3 DNA: TGTGCCACCAGTCTTCAGATTAATTCACCCCTCCACTTT. Translating gives CATSLQINSPLHF.

The chain carries TRBV7-2 and TRBJ2-5; 10 nucleotides match TRBD1. J gave up 5 bases and V 0 bases, and 0 bases lay outside the gene matches. The length of the CDR3 is 14 residues. Per germline, CDR1 SGHTA and CDR2 FQGNSA. The CDR3, as DNA: TGTGCCAGCAGCTTAGCGGGACAGGGGGAGACCCAGTACTTC. Translating it yields CASSLAGQGETQYF.

This chain links TRBV2 with TRBJ2-7, with D possibly being TRBD2 (6 bases). From germline, CDR1 is SNHLY and CDR2 FYNNEI. This CDR3 comprises 12 residues. Trimming removed 6 bases at V and 2 bases at J, with 8 bases between. CDR3 loop: CASSGSPYEQYF. The CDR3 DNA sequence: TGTGCCAGCAGCGGGAGCCCCTACGAGCAGTACTTC.

CDR3: CASSMGAGAPNEKLFF. In DNA form, the CDR3 reads TGCGCCAGCAGCATGGGAGCTGGGGCCCCTAATGAAAAACTGTTTTTT. V gene TRBV5-1 combines with J gene TRBJ1-4, with D perhaps TRBD1 (5 bases). The CDR3 has 16 amino acids. V was clipped by 4 bases and J by 3 bases, with 16 bases between them. The germline V gene encodes CDR1 SGHRS and CDR2 YFSETQ.

The chain links TRBV29-1 to TRBJ2-2, with TRBD2 identical over 9 bases. J was trimmed by 2 bases and V by 7 bases; bases with no gene match: 8. Germline V gene sequence: CDR1 SQVTM, CDR2 ANQGSEA. CDR3 size: 15 residues. The CDR3 DNA is TGCAGCGCTTACGTAGCGGGAGTAAACACCGGGGAGCTGTTTTTT. Translating gives CSAYVAGVNTGELFF.

The CDR3: CASSLGQGAYNSPLHF. The CDR3 DNA reads as TGCGCCAGCAGCTTGGGCCAGGGTGCCTATAATTCACCCCTCCACTTT. The chain links TRBV5-1 to TRBJ1-6; D might be TRBD1 (5 bases). Looked up from germline, CDR1 is SGHRS and CDR2 is YFSETQ. This CDR3 is 16 amino acids long. Trimming left V 0 bases short and J 2 bases short, with 9 bases between.